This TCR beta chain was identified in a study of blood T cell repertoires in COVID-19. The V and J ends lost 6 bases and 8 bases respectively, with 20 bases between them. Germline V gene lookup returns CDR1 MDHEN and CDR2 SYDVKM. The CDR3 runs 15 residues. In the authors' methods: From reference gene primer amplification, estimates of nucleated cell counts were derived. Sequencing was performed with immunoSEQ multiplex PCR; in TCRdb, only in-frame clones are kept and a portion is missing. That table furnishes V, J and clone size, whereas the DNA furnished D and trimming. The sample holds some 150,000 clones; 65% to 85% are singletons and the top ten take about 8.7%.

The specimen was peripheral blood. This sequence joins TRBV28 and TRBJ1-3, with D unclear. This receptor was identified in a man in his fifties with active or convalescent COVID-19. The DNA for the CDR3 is TGTGCCAGCAGCCTTGGGCTAGGGAGGGAAGACACCATATATTTT. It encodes CASSLGLGREDTIYF.